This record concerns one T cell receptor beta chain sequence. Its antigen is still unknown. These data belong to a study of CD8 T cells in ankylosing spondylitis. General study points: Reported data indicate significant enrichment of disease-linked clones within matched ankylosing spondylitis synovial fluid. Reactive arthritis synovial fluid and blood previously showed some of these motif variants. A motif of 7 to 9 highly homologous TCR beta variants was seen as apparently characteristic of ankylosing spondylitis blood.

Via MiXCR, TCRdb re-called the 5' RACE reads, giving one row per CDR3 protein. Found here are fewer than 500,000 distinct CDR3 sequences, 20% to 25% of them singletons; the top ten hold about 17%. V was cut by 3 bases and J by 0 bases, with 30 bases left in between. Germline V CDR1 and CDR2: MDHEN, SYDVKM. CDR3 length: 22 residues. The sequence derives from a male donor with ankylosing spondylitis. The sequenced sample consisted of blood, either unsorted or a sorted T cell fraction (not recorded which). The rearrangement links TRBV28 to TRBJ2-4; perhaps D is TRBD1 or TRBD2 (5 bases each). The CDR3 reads CASSFTHQPGRKVPIAKNIQYF. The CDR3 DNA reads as TGTGCCAGCAGTTTTACCCACCAACCGGGACGGAAGGTACCTATAGCCAAAAACATTCAGTACTTC.